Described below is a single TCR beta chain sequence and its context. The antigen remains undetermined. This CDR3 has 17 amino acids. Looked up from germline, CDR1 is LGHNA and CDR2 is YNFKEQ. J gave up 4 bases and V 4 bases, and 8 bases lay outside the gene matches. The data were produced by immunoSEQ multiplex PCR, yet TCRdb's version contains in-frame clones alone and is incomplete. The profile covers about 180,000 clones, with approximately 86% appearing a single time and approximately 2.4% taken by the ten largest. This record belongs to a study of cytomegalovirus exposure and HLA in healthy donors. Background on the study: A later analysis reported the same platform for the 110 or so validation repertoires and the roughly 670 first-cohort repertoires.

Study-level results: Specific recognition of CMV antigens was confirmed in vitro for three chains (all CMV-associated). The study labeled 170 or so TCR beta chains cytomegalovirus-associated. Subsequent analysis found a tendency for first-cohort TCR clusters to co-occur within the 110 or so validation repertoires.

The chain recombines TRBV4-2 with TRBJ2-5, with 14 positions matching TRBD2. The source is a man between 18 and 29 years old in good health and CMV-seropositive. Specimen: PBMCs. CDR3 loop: CASSRGLAGDGAETQYF. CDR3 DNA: TGTGCCAGCAGCCGGGGACTAGCGGGAGATGGGGCAGAGACCCAGTACTTC.